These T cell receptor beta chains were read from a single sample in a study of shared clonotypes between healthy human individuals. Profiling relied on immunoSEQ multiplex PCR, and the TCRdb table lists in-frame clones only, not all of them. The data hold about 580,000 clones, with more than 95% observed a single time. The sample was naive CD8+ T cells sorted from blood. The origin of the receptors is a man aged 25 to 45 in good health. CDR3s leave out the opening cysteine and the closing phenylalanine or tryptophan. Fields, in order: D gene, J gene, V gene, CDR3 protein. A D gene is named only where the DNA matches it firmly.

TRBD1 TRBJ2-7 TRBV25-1 ASSAGTGAYEQY
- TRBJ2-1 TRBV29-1 SASPQDNEQF
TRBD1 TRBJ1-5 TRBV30 AWSPGQGNQPQH
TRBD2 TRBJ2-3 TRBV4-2 ASSQTPWTSGSTDTQY
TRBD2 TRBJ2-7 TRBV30 AWNGGLAGFEQY
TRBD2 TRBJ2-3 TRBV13 ASSGLTSDTDTQY
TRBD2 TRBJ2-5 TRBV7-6 ASSPQAGVSETQY
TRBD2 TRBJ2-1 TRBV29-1 SVDGYGRVPQKDEQF
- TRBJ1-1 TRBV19 ASEGEEGEAF
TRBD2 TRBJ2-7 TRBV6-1 ASMGSGDYEQY
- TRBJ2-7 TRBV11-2 ASSPAQMGTHEQY
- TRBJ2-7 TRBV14 ASSQDPRYEQY
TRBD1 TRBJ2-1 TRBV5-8 ASSVAGTGYNEQF
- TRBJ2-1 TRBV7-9 ASSLVPDYLNEQF
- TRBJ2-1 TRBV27 ASSPGGYEQF
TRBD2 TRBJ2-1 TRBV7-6 ASSLLAGAWGNEQF
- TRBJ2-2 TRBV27 ASSPANTGELF
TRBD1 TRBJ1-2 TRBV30 ATIYRGLNYGYT
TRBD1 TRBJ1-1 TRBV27 ASCPDRATEAF
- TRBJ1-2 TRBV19 ASSKDKYGYT
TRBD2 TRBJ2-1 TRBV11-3 ASSAHSAGGPNNEQF
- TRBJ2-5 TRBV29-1 SVEAGVRETQY